Listed here is a single T cell receptor beta chain. Its antigen is currently unknown. This entry is derived from a study of cytomegalovirus exposure and HLA in healthy donors. Study-wide background: Among about 179 million T cells, an earlier analysis found 117 million unique TCR beta sequences. Study conclusions and caveats: A previous analysis found most TCR beta V segments productive roughly 87% or roughly 30% of the time. Later analysis identified 17,000 or so TCR beta sequences associated with HLA alleles, using a false discovery rate threshold of 0.05. An analysis was carried out later, and it reportedly showed fewer N-insertions in an Asian-associated ancestry cluster than the approximately 710-donor mean.

CDR1 SGHVS and CDR2 FQNEAQ come from the germline V gene. This CDR3 has 14 amino acids. Trimming stripped 1 base from V and 7 bases from J, with 14 bases between. 13 Jbeta primers and 60 Vbeta primers were used for the PCR. Produced via immunoSEQ multiplex PCR; TCRdb's table is partial and in-frame only. The data show around 190,000 clones, 70% to 90% seen once. The material sequenced was PBMCs. This chain connects TRBV7-8 to TRBJ2-7, with a tentative D call TRBD1 (7 bases). This receptor was obtained from a woman between 18 and 29 years old in good health and CMV-seronegative. CDR3 sequence reads: CASSLEPGGKEQYF. The DNA for the CDR3 is TGTGCCAGCAGCTTAGAGCCAGGGGGGAAAGAGCAGTACTTC. The full variable domain, its missing parts supplied by reference TRBV7-8 and TRBJ2-7, is GAGVSQSPRYKVAKRGQDVALRCDPISGHVSLFWYQQALGQGPEFLTYFQNEAQLDKSGLPSDRFFAERPEGSVSTLKIQRTQQEDSAVYLCASSLEPGGKEQYFGPGTRLTVT.